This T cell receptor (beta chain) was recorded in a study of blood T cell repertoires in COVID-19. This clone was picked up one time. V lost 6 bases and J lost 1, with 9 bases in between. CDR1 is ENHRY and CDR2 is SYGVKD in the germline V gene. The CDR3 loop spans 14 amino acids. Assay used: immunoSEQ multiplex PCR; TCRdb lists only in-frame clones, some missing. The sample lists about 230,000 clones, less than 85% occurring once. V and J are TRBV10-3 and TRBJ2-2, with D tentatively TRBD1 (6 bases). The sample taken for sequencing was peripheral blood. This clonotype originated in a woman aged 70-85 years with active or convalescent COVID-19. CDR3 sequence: CAIRGQLNTGELFF. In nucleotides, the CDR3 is TGTGCCATCAGAGGACAGCTGAACACCGGGGAGCTGTTTTTT.